The 18 T cell receptor beta chains presented below share a single source sample, sequenced in a study of memory CD4+ T cells and cytomegalovirus serostatus (dated by TCRdb to about 2019). Single viable CD3+CD4+CD8-CD45RO+ cells were sorted as memory CD4+ T cells on a FACSAria II. Library construction relied on the immunoSEQ multiplex PCR assay. What TCRdb holds here is the immuneACCESS table cut down to in-frame rearrangements. Part of the clones is not present; checked against another copy, under half of the missing clones reflect an unresolved V gene, and the others are unexplained. The sample profile shows 50,000 to 65,000 clones; roughly 80% of them were found once. The ten largest clonotypes hold 0.7% to 0.9% of the sample. Sequencing input: memory CD4+ T cells from blood. The origin of the receptors is an adult in good health and CMV-seronegative.

This chain's CDR3 is CASSPGGAVFAKNIQYF. The CDR3 nucleotides are TGCGCCAGCAGTCCAGGGGGCGCGGTTTTCGCCAAAAACATTCAGTACTTC. V and J are TRBV5-1 and TRBJ2-4; 8 positions match TRBD1. The CDR3 sequence is 17 residues long. The V gene end was trimmed by 5 bases and the J gene end by 1 base; junction bases not matched to a gene: 11. Germline V gene sequence: CDR1 SGHRS, CDR2 YFSETQ.

This clone was observed once. V is TRBV27 and J is TRBJ1-2, with 10 bases fitting TRBD1. The CDR3 contains 15 residues. Per the germline V gene, CDR1 is MNHEY and CDR2 is SMNVEV (reference sequence). Losses at the gene ends were 2 bases for V and 9 bases for J; bases not matched to a gene: 9. CDR3: CASSLTTGGASSYTF. The CDR3 DNA is TGTGCCAGCAGTTTAACGACAGGGGGCGCTTCTAGCTACACCTTC.

The genes are TRBV29-1 and TRBJ1-4; 9 nucleotides align to TRBD1. The CDR3 has 15 amino acids. The germline V gene encodes CDR1 SQVTM and CDR2 ANQGSEA. V gave up 6 bases and J gave up 5 bases; unmatched junction bases: 10. The CDR3 loop is CSVVKDRGVNEKLFF. In DNA, the CDR3 is TGCAGCGTCGTTAAGGACAGGGGAGTAAATGAAAAACTGTTTTTT.

The chain links TRBV7-2 to TRBJ1-5, with a tentative D call TRBD1 (5 bases). CDR1 SGHTA and CDR2 FQGNSA come from the germline V gene. The CDR3 is 13 residues long. Trimming took off 3 bases at V and 4 bases at J, with 7 bases between the two ends. CDR3 sequence reads: CASSLGRNQPQHF. The DNA for the CDR3 is TGTGCCAGCAGCTTGGGGCGGAATCAGCCCCAGCATTTT. Variable domain in full (rest from reference TRBV7-2 and TRBJ1-5): GAGVSQSPSNKVTEKGKDVELRCDPISGHTALYWYRQSLGQGLEFLIYFQGNSAPDKSGLPSDRFSAERTGGSVSTLTIQRTQQEDSAVYLCASSLGRNQPQHFGDGTRLSIL.

This sequence joins TRBV28 and TRBJ1-5, with no clear D. Trimming took 5 bases from V and 10 from J, leaving 12 bases between them. The CDR3 extends over 12 amino acids. Germline CDR1 MDHEN, CDR2 SYDVKM. The CDR3 DNA reads as TGTGCCAGCAGTCCCACCTTGGGACCCCAGCATTTT. This translates into CASSPTLGPQHF. Combining the CDR3 with reference TRBV28 and TRBJ1-5 gives the whole variable domain DVKVTQSSRYLVKRTGEKVFLECVQDMDHENMFWYRQDPGLGLRLIYFSYDVKMKEKGDIPEGYSVSREKKERFSLILESASTNQTSMYLCASSPTLGPQHFGDGTRLSIL.

The genes are TRBV18 and TRBJ1-1; D ambiguous. Looked up from germline, CDR1 is KGHSH and CDR2 is LQKENI. This CDR3 has 12 residues. V was pared by 2 bases and J by 11 bases, with 12 bases between. This chain's CDR3 is CASSPGNGGAFF. The CDR3 bases are TGTGCCAGCTCACCAGGAAACGGTGGGGCTTTCTTT. Together with reference TRBV18 and TRBJ1-1, the CDR3 gives the full variable domain: NAGVMQNPRHLVRRRGQEARLRCSPMKGHSHVYWYRQLPEEGLKFMVYLQKENIIDESGMPKERFSAEFPKEGPSILRIQQVVRGDSAAYFCASSPGNGGAFFGQGTRLTVV.

V is TRBV13 and J is TRBJ2-1; D unresolved. The CDR3 sequence is 15 residues long. The V and J ends lost 2 bases and 0 bases respectively, with 8 bases between them. CDR1 and CDR2 (germline): PRHDT, FYEKMQ (reference sequence). The CDR3 reads CASSLRYSSYNEQFF. Here the CDR3 DNA reads TGTGCCAGCAGCTTAAGGTACTCCTCCTACAATGAGCAGTTCTTC.

The V and J genes are TRBV6-1 and TRBJ2-6, with 7 bases matching TRBD1. The CDR3 totals 17 residues. V dropped 2 bases and J dropped 0; count of bases not matched to a gene: 4. The germline gives CDR1 MNHNS, CDR2 SASEGT. CDR3: CASSESRGSSGANVLTF. In DNA, the CDR3 is TGTGCCAGCAGTGAATCCAGGGGGAGCTCTGGGGCCAACGTCCTGACTTTC.

CDR3 sequence: CASSTGLAGGGGEQFF. The DNA for the CDR3 is TGTGCCAGCAGCACCGGACTAGCGGGAGGAGGAGGTGAGCAGTTCTTC. V usage is TRBV7-3 and J usage is TRBJ2-1; 14 nucleotides line up with TRBD2. V dropped 5 bases and J dropped 9; count of bases not matched to a gene: 9. CDR1 and CDR2 (germline): SGHTA, FQGTGA. This CDR3 has 16 residues.

The chain couples TRBV7-9 to TRBJ1-2, with D perhaps TRBD1 (6 bases). Germline V CDR1 and CDR2: SEHNR, FQNEAQ (reference sequence). The V and J ends lost 2 bases and 8 bases respectively, with 18 bases between them. The CDR3 is 15 amino acids. In DNA, the CDR3 is TGTGCCAGCAGCTTACCCAAGACAGGACCCGGCGGCTACACCTTC. It yields the protein CASSLPKTGPGGYTF.

V gene TRBV11-1 combines with J gene TRBJ1-3; a weak D match, TRBD1 (5 bases). Trimming stripped 4 bases from V and 0 bases from J, with 13 bases between. CDR3 length: 16 amino acids. The germline CDR1 and CDR2 sequences are SGHAT and FQDESV (reference sequence). DNA of the CDR3: TGTGCCAGCAGCTACCGGGACTTCCCCTCTGGAAACACCATATATTTT. Protein: CASSYRDFPSGNTIYF.

V usage is TRBV4-1 and J usage is TRBJ2-7; TRBD1 aligns across 10 bases. Looked up from germline, CDR1 is MGHRA and CDR2 is YSYEKL. The CDR3 extends over 16 amino acids. The V segment lost 4 bases and the J segment 3 bases; nucleotides outside the gene matches: 9. The CDR3 reads CASSRATGTGVYEQYF. The DNA for the CDR3 is TGCGCCAGCAGCCGAGCTACTGGGACAGGGGTCTACGAGCAGTACTTC.

The V call is TRBV11-2, the J call TRBJ2-4, with 8 bases identical to TRBD2. Unmatched junction bases numbered 4, after V lost 4 bases and J lost 8 bases. The CDR3 spans 13 residues. Per germline, CDR1 SGHAT and CDR2 FQNNGV. The DNA of the CDR3 is TGTGCCAGCAGCTCACCCGGGGGGGACATTCAGTACTTC. It codes for CASSSPGGDIQYF.

This clone was observed a few times. The J gene is TRBJ2-1, the V gene TRBV29-1; TRBD2 aligns across 13 bases. This CDR3 spans 14 amino acids. The ends lost 6 bases at V and 13 bases at J; junction bases unmatched: 12. Germline lookup yields CDR1 SQVTM and CDR2 ANQGSEA. As DNA, the CDR3 is TGCAGCGTCGAACCCCCCGGGACTAGCGGGAACCAGTTCTTC. Translating gives CSVEPPGTSGNQFF.

The chain joins TRBV4-1 to TRBJ1-6; maybe TRBD1 (6 bases). V lost 1 base and J lost 2, with 24 bases in between. The CDR3 is made up of 21 amino acids. Germline-derived CDR1 and CDR2 are MGHRA and YSYEKL. CDR3: CASSQVRPQGLTSPYNSPLHF. CDR3 DNA: TGCGCCAGCAGCCAAGTTCGTCCCCAGGGGTTGACGAGCCCCTATAATTCACCCCTCCACTTT.

This clone turned up a few times. It is unclear where the CDR3 begins or ends on the DNA, so no DNA is shown, and the CDR3 is as TCRdb lists it. This chain joins TRBV21-1 and TRBJ1-5. TRBV21-1 is labeled a pseudogene. The CDR3 comprises 17 residues, both ends counted. The CDR3 is CASSKFATGAARQPQHF.

The chain carries TRBV7-9 and TRBJ2-7; D is tentatively TRBD1 or TRBD2 (6 bases each). The CDR3 consists of 11 residues. Trimming cost V 6 bases and J 6 bases, with 9 bases left between them. CDR1 is SEHNR and CDR2 is FQNEAQ in the germline V gene (reference sequence). The CDR3 reads CASRGGGEQYF. The DNA of the CDR3 is TGTGCCAGCAGGGGGGGCGGCGAGCAGTACTTC.

This clone was counted once. This chain connects TRBV27 to TRBJ1-1, with unresolved D. Germline V CDR1 and CDR2: MNHEY, SMNVEV (reference sequence). Trimming pared 2 bases from V and 0 bases from J, leaving 10 bases between. The CDR3 totals 15 residues. CDR3 region: CASSLMPIMNTEAFF. The DNA of the CDR3 is TGTGCCAGCAGTTTAATGCCCATAATGAACACTGAAGCTTTCTTT.